One and the same sample provided the 22 T cell receptor beta chains below, sequenced in a study of cytomegalovirus exposure and HLA in healthy donors. PCR involved 60 Vbeta and 13 Jbeta primers. Using immunoSEQ multiplex PCR, the repertoire was profiled, and TCRdb retains in-frame clones only, with some absent. The repertoire holds roughly 110,000 clones, with around 75% as singletons. The source material was PBMCs. Receptor source: a male donor in good health and CMV-seropositive.

This clone was observed a single time. V is TRBV2 and J is TRBJ1-4, with 10 bases that match TRBD1. Germline assignment: CDR1 SNHLY and CDR2 FYNNEI. CDR3 length equals 15 residues. Germline trimming cut 5 bases from V and 8 bases from J; bases unmatched to any gene: 8. CDR3 coding DNA: TGTGCCAGCAGTTCAGACAGGGGGCGGGAGGAAAAACTGTTTTTT. Encoded protein: CASSSDRGREEKLFF. Using reference TRBV2 and TRBJ1-4 for the parts outside the CDR3, the full variable domain is EPEVTQTPSHQVTQMGQEVILRCVPISNHLYFYWYRQILGQKVEFLVSFYNNEISEKSEIFDDQFSVERPDGSNFTLKIRSTKLEDSAMYFCASSSDRGREEKLFFGSGTQLSVL.

The V gene is TRBV7-3, the J gene TRBJ1-1, with D possibly matching TRBD1 (5 bases). Germline assignment: CDR1 SGHTA and CDR2 FQGTGA. The CDR3 length is 13 residues. Trimming cost V 2 bases and J 9 bases, with 13 bases left between them. The CDR3 DNA sequence: TGTGCCAGCAGCTTAGCGTTGGGGCGACAAGCTTTCTTT. Amino acids: CASSLALGRQAFF.

The CDR3 here is CASSLARGAWEKLFF. Written as DNA, the CDR3 is TGTGCCAGCAGCTTAGCTCGGGGGGCTTGGGAAAAACTGTTTTTT. V usage is TRBV7-2 and J usage is TRBJ1-4; tentative D call: TRBD1 (6 bases). V dropped 0 bases and J dropped 8 bases, with 13 bases sitting between them. The germline V gene encodes CDR1 SGHTA and CDR2 FQGNSA. CDR3 length equals 15 residues. The full variable domain, its missing parts supplied by reference TRBV7-2 and TRBJ1-4, is GAGVSQSPSNKVTEKGKDVELRCDPISGHTALYWYRQSLGQGLEFLIYFQGNSAPDKSGLPSDRFSAERTGGSVSTLTIQRTQQEDSAVYLCASSLARGAWEKLFFGSGTQLSVL.

The V call is TRBV6-1, the J call TRBJ2-3; 8 nucleotides align to TRBD2. The CDR3 totals 15 residues. The trim removed 3 bases at V and 4 bases at J, leaving 6 bases unmatched. Germline V CDR1 and CDR2: MNHNS, SASEGT. The CDR3 DNA sequence: TGTGCCAGCAGTGACTTAGCGGGGAGGGCAGATACGCAGTATTTT. Translating it yields CASSDLAGRADTQYF.

CDR3 coding DNA: TGTGCCAGCAGTCGGACAGGGGCGAACACCGGGGAGCTGTTTTTT. As protein: CASSRTGANTGELFF. The chain couples TRBV5-6 to TRBJ2-2, with 9 bases identical to TRBD1. This CDR3 comprises 15 residues. The germline gives CDR1 SGHDT, CDR2 YYEEEE. V was pared by 5 bases and J by 0 bases, with 2 bases of the junction left unmatched.

The CDR3: CASSSDTPLGEQFF. The CDR3 DNA is TGTGCCAGCAGCTCGGACACACCCCTGGGTGAGCAGTTCTTC. This chain joins TRBV5-6 and TRBJ2-1, with a tentative D call TRBD1 (5 bases). Deletions cut 3 bases from V and 9 bases from J, with 16 bases between. Germline V lookup: CDR1 SGHDT, CDR2 YYEEEE. The CDR3 loop spans 14 amino acids.

V gene TRBV7-3 combines with J gene TRBJ2-7; D is perhaps TRBD2 (6 bases). The germline gives CDR1 SGHTA, CDR2 FQGTGA. The CDR3 is 13 residues long. V was shortened by 4 bases and J by 5 bases, with 12 bases between the two germline ends. CDR3 DNA sequence: TGTGCCAGCAGCTCCCGCGGCGGGGACGAGCAGTACTTC. This translates into CASSSRGGDEQYF.

This chain uses TRBV9 with TRBJ2-7, with 7 nucleotides matching TRBD2. The CDR3 consists of 13 residues. Losses at the gene ends were 2 bases for V and 6 bases for J; bases not matched to a gene: 5. Germline CDR1 is SGDLS and CDR2 is YYNGEE. For the CDR3, the DNA is TGTGCCAGCAGCGTGGCGGGAGTGGGCGAGCAGTACTTC. Its translation: CASSVAGVGEQYF. Complete variable domain (other parts from reference TRBV9 and TRBJ2-7): DSGVTQTPKHLITATGQRVTLRCSPRSGDLSVYWYQQSLDQGLQFLIQYYNGEERAKGNILERFSAQQFPDLHSELNLSSLELGDSALYFCASSVAGVGEQYFGPGTRLTVT.

This chain connects TRBV7-2 to TRBJ1-1; TRBD1 matches 7 bases. The ends lost 4 bases at V and 5 bases at J; junction bases unmatched: 10. CDR3 length: 15 residues. Germline V gene data show CDR1 as SGHTA and CDR2 as FQGNSA. The CDR3 loop is CASSSDRARRTEAFF. In DNA, the CDR3 is TGTGCCAGCAGCTCTGACAGGGCCAGGAGGACTGAAGCTTTCTTT.

The rearrangement links TRBV29-1 to TRBJ2-7; the match to TRBD2 covers 10 bases. Germline lookup yields CDR1 SQVTM and CDR2 ANQGSEA. The V and J ends lost 6 bases and 0 bases, in that order; junction bases with no gene match: 2. The CDR3 loop spans 13 amino acids. Here the CDR3 reads CSVSSGSSYEQYF. As DNA, the CDR3 is TGCAGCGTCTCTAGCGGGAGCTCCTACGAGCAGTACTTC.

The rearrangement links TRBV6-1 to TRBJ2-1; D uncertain. Trimming took off 5 bases at V and 0 bases at J, with 11 bases between the two ends. The germline gives CDR1 MNHNS, CDR2 SASEGT. There are 15 residues in the CDR3. The DNA of the CDR3 is TGTGCCAGCAGTTTGACGGAGAGCTCCTACAATGAGCAGTTCTTC. Its protein is CASSLTESSYNEQFF.

A single count supports this clone. For the CDR3, the DNA is TGTGCCAGCAGTCCTACAGGGGGTGGTAATGAAAAACTGTTTTTT. Amino acids: CASSPTGGGNEKLFF. The rearrangement joins TRBV28 to TRBJ1-4; 8 bases are a match to TRBD1. The V and J ends lost 5 bases and 4 bases, in that order; junction bases with no gene match: 6. The CDR3 has 15 amino acids. Per germline, CDR1 MDHEN and CDR2 SYDVKM.

This chain links TRBV28 with TRBJ1-1; D remains ambiguous. Germline V CDR1 and CDR2: MDHEN, SYDVKM. V was clipped by 6 bases and J by 0 bases, with 5 bases between them. This CDR3 is built from 12 residues. This CDR3 reads CASSEVNTEAFF. The CDR3 DNA reads as TGTGCCAGCAGCGAGGTGAACACTGAAGCTTTCTTT.

Only one count was recorded for this clone. J is TRBJ2-7 and V is TRBV28; 8 bases agree with TRBD1. CDR3 length equals 14 residues. V dropped 5 bases and J dropped 5; count of bases not matched to a gene: 8. Germline-derived CDR1 and CDR2 are MDHEN and SYDVKM. CDR3 DNA sequence: TGTGCCAGCAGTAACCACCAGGGGGCCAACGAGCAGTACTTC. Protein product: CASSNHQGANEQYF.

The table lists this clone with a few counts. V usage is TRBV7-9 and J usage is TRBJ2-3, with 7 nucleotides matching TRBD2. Germline-derived CDR1 and CDR2 are SEHNR and FQNEAQ (reference sequence). The V segment lost 5 bases and the J segment 0 bases; nucleotides outside the gene matches: 8. This CDR3 comprises 16 residues. The CDR3 DNA sequence: TGTGCCAGCAGCCCTCGACGGGGGGTAAGCACAGATACGCAGTATTTT. The encoded protein is CASSPRRGVSTDTQYF.

The chain uses TRBV19 and TRBJ1-3; no firm D call. Germline V CDR1 and CDR2: LNHDA, SQIVND (reference sequence). This CDR3 has 15 residues. The V and J ends lost 5 bases and 0 bases respectively, with 11 bases between them. CDR3 in DNA: TGTGCCAGTAGTTTCACGACAAGCTCTGGAAACACCATATATTTT. This sequence encodes CASSFTTSSGNTIYF.

This clone was counted a single time. The rearrangement links TRBV19 to TRBJ1-2; D is unresolved. CDR1 is LNHDA, CDR2 SQIVND, per germline (reference sequence). The CDR3 runs 14 residues. V lost 3 bases, J lost 3 bases, and 11 bases lay in between. CDR3 in DNA: TGTGCCAGTAGTATTAAAACGGCGGACTATGGCTACACCTTC. The encoded protein is CASSIKTADYGYTF.

This clone was found a few times. The gene calls are TRBV30 and TRBJ2-1; TRBD2 might be the D (5 bases). Between the trimmed V and J ends, which lost 2 bases and 9 bases, there was a span of 11 bases. CDR1 is GTSNPN, CDR2 SVGIG, per germline (reference sequence). This CDR3 is 12 amino acids long. The CDR3 reads CAWSPTRGEQFF. The CDR3 DNA reads TGTGCCTGGAGTCCAACCCGGGGTGAGCAGTTCTTC.

The V and J genes are TRBV10-3 and TRBJ2-5; the match to TRBD1 covers 9 bases. The tail of the sequence fits TRBJ2-7 better, so the J call may be wrong. The CDR3 totals 14 residues. The germline gives CDR1 ENHRY, CDR2 SYGVKD. This CDR3 is CAISDPGQGDEQYF. In DNA form, the CDR3 reads TGTGCCATCAGTGACCCGGGACAGGGCGACGAGCAGTACTTC.

V and J are TRBV4-1 and TRBJ2-5; D is unresolved. Between the trimmed V and J ends, which lost 2 bases and 0 bases, there was a span of 7 bases. Germline CDR1 is MGHRA and CDR2 is YSYEKL. This CDR3 has 14 residues. The DNA of the CDR3 is TGCGCCAGCAGCCAACTACGGGACCAAGAGACCCAGTACTTC. Translated: CASSQLRDQETQYF.

The chain has TRBV14 and TRBJ2-7; D possibly corresponds to TRBD2 (7 bases). This CDR3 region has 16 residues. The germline CDR1 and CDR2 sequences are SGHDN and FVKESK. The V and J ends lost 0 bases and 3 bases respectively, with 15 bases between them. The CDR3 reads CASSQDRTGGLYEQYF. The CDR3 nucleotides read TGTGCCAGCAGCCAAGACAGGACGGGGGGCCTCTACGAGCAGTACTTC.

This clone has just one count. This chain joins TRBV23-1 and TRBJ2-7, with 8 positions matching TRBD2. TRBV23-1 is reported as an ORF; its role is uncertain. Germline trimming cut 4 bases from V and 2 bases from J; bases unmatched to any gene: 4. The length of the CDR3 is 14 residues. The CDR3 DNA sequence: TGCGCCAGCAGTCCGGGGGGGGATACCTACGAGCAGTACTTC. Its translation: CASSPGGDTYEQYF.